These T cell receptor beta chains were read from a single sample in a study of blood T cell repertoires in COVID-19. This table comes from immunoSEQ multiplex PCR, and its TCRdb copy is limited to in-frame clones, with some not included. The data hold approximately 200,000 clones, with roughly 77% observed a single time. Source material: peripheral blood. Receptors originate from a woman at least 80 years old with COVID-19, enrolled during active disease. CDR3s include the opening cysteine and the closing phenylalanine or tryptophan. A D gene is named only where the DNA matches it firmly. Clone size appears in some rows only: once, few, many, or a class for an expanded clone.

cdr3_nt: TGTGCCAGCAGCCCACAGTCTGAGAGCACTGAAGCTTTCTTT
cdr3_aa: CASSPQSESTEAFF
j_call: TRBJ1-1
v_call: TRBV9
d_call: NA
clone_size: NA

cdr3_nt: TGTGCCAGCAGTAACAGGGGAGATACGCAGTATTTT
cdr3_aa: CASSNRGDTQYF
j_call: TRBJ2-3
v_call: TRBV2
d_call: TRBD1
clone_size: NA

cdr3_nt: TGTGCCAGCAGCTTAGCGGCGGGTTGGGAGACCCAGTACTTC
cdr3_aa: CASSLAAGWETQYF
j_call: TRBJ2-5
v_call: TRBV7-2
d_call: NA
clone_size: NA

cdr3_nt: TGTGCCAGCGGGCCACTAGCGGGGTACGGTAATGAGCAGTTCTTC
cdr3_aa: CASGPLAGYGNEQFF
j_call: TRBJ2-1
v_call: TRBV28
d_call: TRBD2
clone_size: NA

cdr3_nt: TGTGCCAGCAGCTTAGGACAGTCGGGTGGCGAAAAACTGTTTTTT
cdr3_aa: CASSLGQSGGEKLFF
j_call: TRBJ1-4
v_call: TRBV7-9
d_call: NA
clone_size: NA

cdr3_nt: TGTGCCATCAGTGTGCAACGAGGACTAGCGGGAGTAGGGAATGAGCAGTTCTTC
cdr3_aa: CAISVQRGLAGVGNEQFF
j_call: TRBJ2-1
v_call: TRBV10-3
d_call: TRBD2
clone_size: NA

cdr3_nt: TGTGCCATCAGTGCCTCCGGGACAGGGGGTTCCGGGGAGCTGTTTTTT
cdr3_aa: CAISASGTGGSGELFF
j_call: TRBJ2-2
v_call: TRBV10-3
d_call: TRBD1
clone_size: NA

cdr3_nt: TGTGCCAGCAGCACGAAGGGGCGGGGGGTTCACGATACGCAGTATTTT
cdr3_aa: CASSTKGRGVHDTQYF
j_call: TRBJ2-3
v_call: TRBV7-2
d_call: TRBD2
clone_size: NA

cdr3_nt: TGTGCCAGTAGTATAGCAGGGACAATCGAAAACATTCAGTACTTC
cdr3_aa: CASSIAGTIENIQYF
j_call: TRBJ2-4
v_call: TRBV19
d_call: NA
clone_size: NA

cdr3_nt: TGTGCCAGCAGCTTAGGGCGGGGGGACAATGAGCAGTTCTTC
cdr3_aa: CASSLGRGDNEQFF
j_call: TRBJ2-1
v_call: TRBV11-1
d_call: TRBD2
clone_size: NA

cdr3_nt: TGTGCCAGCAGCCAGCACGATAGCGGCAATGAGCAGTTCTTC
cdr3_aa: CASSQHDSGNEQFF
j_call: TRBJ2-1
v_call: TRBV4-2
d_call: NA
clone_size: NA

cdr3_nt: TGTGCCAGCAGCTTAGAGGGGTACAATGAGCAGTTCTTC
cdr3_aa: CASSLEGYNEQFF
j_call: TRBJ2-1
v_call: TRBV11-1
d_call: NA
clone_size: NA

cdr3_nt: TGCGCCAGCAGCACCGGACTAGCCATGGATACGCAGTATTTT
cdr3_aa: CASSTGLAMDTQYF
j_call: TRBJ2-3
v_call: TRBV5-1
d_call: TRBD2
clone_size: NA

cdr3_nt: TGTGCCAGCAGCGCGGGACTAACCAACTATGGCTACACCTTC
cdr3_aa: CASSAGLTNYGYTF
j_call: TRBJ1-2
v_call: TRBV9
d_call: NA
clone_size: NA

cdr3_nt: TGTGCCAGAAGCTTGGACGGAAGGCGGGTCAATCAGCCCCAGCATTTT
cdr3_aa: CARSLDGRRVNQPQHF
j_call: TRBJ1-5
v_call: TRBV5-3
d_call: NA
clone_size: few

cdr3_nt: TGTGCCAGCAGCTTGGTACGGAGGGAGACCCAGTACTTC
cdr3_aa: CASSLVRRETQYF
j_call: TRBJ2-5
v_call: TRBV5-6
d_call: NA
clone_size: NA

cdr3_nt: TGTGCCAGCAGTGACGGAGGCACTAGCGGGGGGACTATATGGGAGACCCAGTACTTC
cdr3_aa: CASSDGGTSGGTIWETQYF
j_call: TRBJ2-5
v_call: TRBV6-4
d_call: TRBD2
clone_size: NA

cdr3_nt: TGTGCCAGCAGCCGTCATAGCACCGGGGAGCTGTTTTTT
cdr3_aa: CASSRHSTGELFF
j_call: TRBJ2-2
v_call: TRBV6-5
d_call: NA
clone_size: NA

cdr3_nt: TGCGCCAGCAGCCACACCGGACAGGGAGGCACTGAAGCTTTCTTT
cdr3_aa: CASSHTGQGGTEAFF
j_call: TRBJ1-1
v_call: TRBV4-1
d_call: TRBD1
clone_size: few

cdr3_nt: TGTGCCAGCAGCCCTCTAAGAGTTATGGGACAGACTTACGAGCAGTACTTC
cdr3_aa: CASSPLRVMGQTYEQYF
j_call: TRBJ2-7
v_call: TRBV7-2
d_call: TRBD1
clone_size: NA

cdr3_nt: TGTGCCAGCAGGGGGGGGCTAGCCAAAAACATTCAGTACTTC
cdr3_aa: CASRGGLAKNIQYF
j_call: TRBJ2-4
v_call: TRBV27
d_call: NA
clone_size: NA

cdr3_nt: TGTGCCAGCAGACCGACAGGTCTGGAAGAGACCCAGTACTTC
cdr3_aa: CASRPTGLEETQYF
j_call: TRBJ2-5
v_call: TRBV28
d_call: NA
clone_size: NA

cdr3_nt: TGTGCCAGCAGCCTCACAACCCAGGGCGAGCAGTACTTC
cdr3_aa: CASSLTTQGEQYF
j_call: TRBJ2-7
v_call: TRBV3-1/TRBV3-2
d_call: NA
clone_size: NA

cdr3_nt: TGCGCCAGCAGCTTGGCCGGGTTCCAAGAGACCCAGTACTTC
cdr3_aa: CASSLAGFQETQYF
j_call: TRBJ2-5
v_call: TRBV5-1
d_call: NA
clone_size: few

cdr3_nt: TGTGCCAGCAGTACCAGGCAGGCTACTAACACCGGGGAGCTGTTTTTT
cdr3_aa: CASSTRQATNTGELFF
j_call: TRBJ2-2
v_call: TRBV25-1
d_call: NA
clone_size: NA

cdr3_nt: TGCAGCGTGGGAGGGTTTGTGAACACTGAAGCTTTCTTT
cdr3_aa: CSVGGFVNTEAFF
j_call: TRBJ1-1
v_call: TRBV29-1
d_call: NA
clone_size: NA

cdr3_nt: TGTGCCAGCAGCCCGGTTGGCCAGGGGGTCCAAGAGACCCAGTACTTC
cdr3_aa: CASSPVGQGVQETQYF
j_call: TRBJ2-5
v_call: TRBV5-5
d_call: TRBD1
clone_size: NA

cdr3_nt: TGTGCCAGCTCACCAAGGACAATTTTGAACACTGAAGCTTTCTTT
cdr3_aa: CASSPRTILNTEAFF
j_call: TRBJ1-1
v_call: TRBV18
d_call: NA
clone_size: NA

cdr3_nt: TGTGCCTGGAGCAGGGGGCGGTTGGCCTCGAACACTGAAGCTTTCTTT
cdr3_aa: CAWSRGRLASNTEAFF
j_call: TRBJ1-1
v_call: TRBV30
d_call: TRBD1
clone_size: once

cdr3_nt: TGTGCCAGCAGCGTAGCTAGCGGAAATTACAATGAGCAGTTCTTC
cdr3_aa: CASSVASGNYNEQFF
j_call: TRBJ2-1
v_call: TRBV9
d_call: TRBD2
clone_size: NA

cdr3_nt: TGTGCCAGCAGCCCCCTTAGGGGAGGCACCGGGGAGCTGTTTTTT
cdr3_aa: CASSPLRGGTGELFF
j_call: TRBJ2-2
v_call: TRBV6-5
d_call: NA
clone_size: NA

cdr3_nt: TGTGCCAGCAGCCAAGACCAACGAGGTAGCAATCAGCCCCAGCATTTT
cdr3_aa: CASSQDQRGSNQPQHF
j_call: TRBJ1-5
v_call: TRBV11-3
d_call: NA
clone_size: few

cdr3_nt: TGTGCCAGCAGTTTAGCGGGAGGGCCCACAGATACGCAGTATTTT
cdr3_aa: CASSLAGGPTDTQYF
j_call: TRBJ2-3
v_call: TRBV28
d_call: TRBD2
clone_size: NA

cdr3_nt: TGTGCCAGCAGCTTACGACAGGGGGCCCGAGAGACCCAGTACTTC
cdr3_aa: CASSLRQGARETQYF
j_call: TRBJ2-5
v_call: TRBV13
d_call: TRBD1
clone_size: few

cdr3_nt: TGCGCCAGCAGCTCGTTACCAGAGGGAAATAGGCCCGGGGAGCTGTTTTTT
cdr3_aa: CASSSLPEGNRPGELFF
j_call: TRBJ2-2
v_call: TRBV5-1
d_call: NA
clone_size: NA

cdr3_nt: TGTGCCAGCAGCATATGGGACAGCTCATCCTACGAGCAGTACTTC
cdr3_aa: CASSIWDSSSYEQYF
j_call: TRBJ2-7
v_call: TRBV7-2
d_call: TRBD1
clone_size: NA

cdr3_nt: TGTGCCATACGCAAGGACTCTAGCACAGATACGCAGTATTTT
cdr3_aa: CAIRKDSSTDTQYF
j_call: TRBJ2-3
v_call: TRBV5-4
d_call: NA
clone_size: NA

cdr3_nt: TGTGCCAGCAGCTTAGGGGATAGCGGGGAGACCCAGTACTTC
cdr3_aa: CASSLGDSGETQYF
j_call: TRBJ2-5
v_call: TRBV7-2
d_call: TRBD2
clone_size: NA

cdr3_nt: TGTGCCAGCAGCCCAACTTGGGACAGGGGGAACACCGGGGAGCTGTTTTTT
cdr3_aa: CASSPTWDRGNTGELFF
j_call: TRBJ2-2
v_call: TRBV4-2
d_call: TRBD1
clone_size: NA

cdr3_nt: TGTGCCAGCGGCGGCGGTTCGGCTTTCTTT
cdr3_aa: CASGGGSAFF
j_call: TRBJ1-1
v_call: TRBV12-3/TRBV12-4
d_call: NA
clone_size: NA

cdr3_nt: TGTGCCAGCAGTCGGACAGTTTTTGGCGTTCAGTACTTC
cdr3_aa: CASSRTVFGVQYF
j_call: TRBJ2-4
v_call: TRBV2
d_call: NA
clone_size: NA

cdr3_nt: TGTGCCAGCAGCCAAGCGGTAGGTCAGGGCAAAGAAAAACTGTTTTTT
cdr3_aa: CASSQAVGQGKEKLFF
j_call: TRBJ1-4
v_call: TRBV4-2
d_call: NA
clone_size: few

cdr3_nt: TGTGCCAGCAGCCCTGCAGGGGGCACCAAAAACATTCAGTACTTC
cdr3_aa: CASSPAGGTKNIQYF
j_call: TRBJ2-4
v_call: TRBV9
d_call: TRBD1
clone_size: NA

cdr3_nt: TGTGCCAGCAGACTAGCGGGGACCAATGAGCAGTTCTTC
cdr3_aa: CASRLAGTNEQFF
j_call: TRBJ2-1
v_call: TRBV12-3/TRBV12-4
d_call: TRBD2
clone_size: NA

cdr3_nt: TGTGCCAGCAGTTTGTGGCAGAAAATTTACGAGCAGTACTTC
cdr3_aa: CASSLWQKIYEQYF
j_call: TRBJ2-7
v_call: TRBV28
d_call: NA
clone_size: NA

cdr3_nt: TGTGCCAGTAGTACCCGGACTAGCGGGGCCTCCTACGAGCAGTACTTC
cdr3_aa: CASSTRTSGASYEQYF
j_call: TRBJ2-7
v_call: TRBV19
d_call: TRBD2
clone_size: NA

cdr3_nt: TGTGCTAGTGGTTTAACCGGGACTGAAGCTTTCTTT
cdr3_aa: CASGLTGTEAFF
j_call: TRBJ1-1
v_call: TRBV12-5
d_call: NA
clone_size: NA

cdr3_nt: TGTGCCAGCAGTTACACATCCGGGACAGGGGTCGGGGAGCTGTTTTTT
cdr3_aa: CASSYTSGTGVGELFF
j_call: TRBJ2-2
v_call: TRBV6-5
d_call: TRBD1
clone_size: NA

cdr3_nt: TGTGCCAGCAGCCCCCCGGGAAGGGATGAGCAGTTCTTC
cdr3_aa: CASSPPGRDEQFF
j_call: TRBJ2-1
v_call: TRBV6-1
d_call: NA
clone_size: NA

cdr3_nt: TGTGCCAGCAGTGACGTACAGGGGGGGGACTATGGCTACACCTTC
cdr3_aa: CASSDVQGGDYGYTF
j_call: TRBJ1-2
v_call: TRBV6-6
d_call: TRBD1
clone_size: NA

cdr3_nt: TGCGCCAGCAGCCAAGCACAGAACACTGAAGCTTTCTTT
cdr3_aa: CASSQAQNTEAFF
j_call: TRBJ1-1
v_call: TRBV4-3
d_call: NA
clone_size: few

cdr3_nt: TGCGCCAGCACTGAAGAAAGGACACGGCCGCACACTGAAGCTTTCTTT
cdr3_aa: CASTEERTRPHTEAFF
j_call: TRBJ1-1
v_call: TRBV4-3
d_call: NA
clone_size: once

cdr3_nt: TGTGCCAGCAGCCATGACAGGTTATATAATTCACCCCTCCACTTT
cdr3_aa: CASSHDRLYNSPLHF
j_call: TRBJ1-6
v_call: TRBV5-4
d_call: NA
clone_size: NA

cdr3_nt: TGTGCCATCAGTGCGGACAGCTCCTACGAGCAGTACTTC
cdr3_aa: CAISADSSYEQYF
j_call: TRBJ2-7
v_call: TRBV10-3
d_call: NA
clone_size: NA

cdr3_nt: TGTGCCAGCTCACCCGTCCTGACAGTCGACACTGAAGCTTTCTTT
cdr3_aa: CASSPVLTVDTEAFF
j_call: TRBJ1-1
v_call: TRBV18
d_call: NA
clone_size: NA

cdr3_nt: TGTGCCAGCTCCTCCGGGGTGTCCTACGAGCAGTACTTC
cdr3_aa: CASSSGVSYEQYF
j_call: TRBJ2-7
v_call: TRBV27
d_call: NA
clone_size: NA

cdr3_nt: TGTGCCAGCAGCCAGCCGGGGACAGGCCCGAGCTACACCTTC
cdr3_aa: CASSQPGTGPSYTF
j_call: TRBJ1-2
v_call: TRBV3-1/TRBV3-2
d_call: TRBD1
clone_size: NA